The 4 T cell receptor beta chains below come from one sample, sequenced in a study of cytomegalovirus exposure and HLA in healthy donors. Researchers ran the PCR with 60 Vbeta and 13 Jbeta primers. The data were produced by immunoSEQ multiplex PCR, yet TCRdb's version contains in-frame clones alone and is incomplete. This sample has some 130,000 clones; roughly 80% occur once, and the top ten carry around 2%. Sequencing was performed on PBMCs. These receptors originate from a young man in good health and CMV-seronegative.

CDR3 sequence (DNA): TGTGCCAGCAGGGACAGGGCTGGCTACACCTTC. This encodes CASRDRAGYTF. V usage is TRBV28 and J usage is TRBJ1-2; 8 nucleotides agree with TRBD1. Per germline, CDR1 MDHEN and CDR2 SYDVKM. V was clipped by 6 bases and J by 7 bases; unmatched bases: 1. CDR3 length: 11 residues.

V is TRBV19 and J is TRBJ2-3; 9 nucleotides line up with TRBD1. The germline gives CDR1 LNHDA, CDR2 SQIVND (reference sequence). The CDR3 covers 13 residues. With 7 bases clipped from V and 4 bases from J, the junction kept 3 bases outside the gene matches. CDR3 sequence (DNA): TGTGCCAGTAATGACAGGGGGGCAGATACGCAGTATTTT. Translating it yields CASNDRGADTQYF.

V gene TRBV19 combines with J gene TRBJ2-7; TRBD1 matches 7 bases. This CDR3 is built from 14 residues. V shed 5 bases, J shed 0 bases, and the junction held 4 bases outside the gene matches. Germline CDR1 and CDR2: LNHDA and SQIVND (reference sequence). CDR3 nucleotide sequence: TGTGCCAGTAGTTCCACAGGGGCCTCCTACGAGCAGTACTTC. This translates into CASSSTGASYEQYF.

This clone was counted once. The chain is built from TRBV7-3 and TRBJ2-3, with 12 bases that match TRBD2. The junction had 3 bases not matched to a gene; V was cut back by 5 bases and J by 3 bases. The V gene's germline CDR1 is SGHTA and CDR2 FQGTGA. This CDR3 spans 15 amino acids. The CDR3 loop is CASSRTSGTTDTQYF. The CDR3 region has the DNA TGTGCCAGCAGCCGGACTAGCGGGACAACAGATACGCAGTATTTT.